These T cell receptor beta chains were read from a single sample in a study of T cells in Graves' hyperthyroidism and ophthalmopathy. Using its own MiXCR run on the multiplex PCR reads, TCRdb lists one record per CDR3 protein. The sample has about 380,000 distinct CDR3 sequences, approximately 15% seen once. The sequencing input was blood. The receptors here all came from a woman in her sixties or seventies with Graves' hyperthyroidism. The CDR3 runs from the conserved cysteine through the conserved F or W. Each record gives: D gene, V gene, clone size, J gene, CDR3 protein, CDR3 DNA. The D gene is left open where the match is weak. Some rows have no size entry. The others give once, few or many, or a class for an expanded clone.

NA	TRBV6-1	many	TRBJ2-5	CASSSNGPGTAGYF	TGTGCCAGCAGTTCGAACGGGCCAGGGACAGCGGGGTACTTC
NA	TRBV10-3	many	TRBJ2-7	CAISWGQPAAHEQYF	TGTGCCATCAGCTGGGGACAACCGGCAGCCCACGAGCAGTACTTC
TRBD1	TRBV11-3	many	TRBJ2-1	CASSADRAAYNEQFF	TGTGCCAGCAGCGCGGACAGGGCAGCCTACAATGAGCAGTTCTTC
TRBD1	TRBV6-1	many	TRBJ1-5	CASGGQSNQPQHF	TGTGCCAGTGGGGGACAGAGCAATCAGCCCCAGCATTTT
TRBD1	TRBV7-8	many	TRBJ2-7	CASSYRGRGNYEQYF	TGTGCCAGCTCATACAGGGGGCGAGGGAACTACGAGCAGTACTTC
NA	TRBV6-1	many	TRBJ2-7	CASRTGTVYYEQYF	TGTGCCAGCAGGACCGGGACTGTTTACTACGAGCAGTACTTC
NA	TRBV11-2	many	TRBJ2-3	CASSSLFETDLNTQYF	TGTGCCAGCAGTTCCTTATTTGAGACCGACCTCAATACGCAGTATTTT
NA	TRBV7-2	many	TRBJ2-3	CASSLRAATDTQYF	TGTGCCAGCAGCCTCCGGGCGGCCACAGATACGCAGTATTTT
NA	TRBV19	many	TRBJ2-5	CASRSPGHGETQYF	TGTGCCAGTAGATCCCCGGGACACGGGGAGACCCAGTACTTC
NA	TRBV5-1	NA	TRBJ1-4	CASSLDRGSRDEKLFF	TGCGCCAGCAGCCTAGATAGGGGTTCCCGGGATGAAAAACTGTTTTTT
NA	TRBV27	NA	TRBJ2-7	CASSLSPARDYEQYF	TGTGCCAGCAGTTTATCCCCCGCCAGGGACTACGAGCAGTACTTC
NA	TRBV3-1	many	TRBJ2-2	CASSLNFQPRELFF	TGTGCCAGCAGCCTCAACTTCCAACCAAGGGAGCTGTTTTTT
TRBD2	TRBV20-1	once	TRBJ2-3	CSAGGLAGISTDTQYF	TGCAGTGCTGGCGGACTAGCGGGGATTAGCACAGATACGCAGTATTTT
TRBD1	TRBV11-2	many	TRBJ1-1	CASSIRTGGWIEAFF	TGTGCCAGCAGCATCAGAACAGGGGGGTGGATTGAAGCTTTCTTT
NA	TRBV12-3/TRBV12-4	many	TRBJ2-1	CASSVLGGTSYNEQFF	TGTGCCAGCAGTGTATTGGGCGGGACTTCCTACAATGAGCAGTTCTTC
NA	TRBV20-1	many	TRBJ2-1	CSATRTGNNEQFF	TGCAGTGCTACCAGGACTGGAAACAATGAGCAGTTCTTC
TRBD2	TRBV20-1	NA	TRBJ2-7	CSARGQSPGLAGAYEQYF	TGCAGTGCTAGAGGTCAGAGCCCGGGACTAGCGGGAGCCTACGAGCAGTACTTC
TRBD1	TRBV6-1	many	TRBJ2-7	CASSELGQLYEQYF	TGTGCCAGCAGTGAACTGGGACAGCTCTACGAGCAGTACTTC
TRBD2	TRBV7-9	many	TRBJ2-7	CASSKGTSGSYEQYF	TGTGCCAGCAGCAAGGGGACTAGCGGGAGCTACGAGCAGTACTTC
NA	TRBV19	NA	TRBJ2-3	CASGPPGDTQYF	TGTGCTTCGGGACCCCCTGGGGATACGCAGTATTTT
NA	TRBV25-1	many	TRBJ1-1	CASSEQGWPNTEAFF	TGTGCCAGCAGTGAACAGGGCTGGCCGAACACTGAAGCTTTCTTT
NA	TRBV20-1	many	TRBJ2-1	CSACPQEGSYNEQFF	TGCAGTGCTTGCCCCCAGGAGGGATCCTACAATGAGCAGTTCTTC
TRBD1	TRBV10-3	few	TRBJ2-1	CAIEDGTANNEQFF	TGTGCCATAGAGGACGGGACAGCCAACAATGAGCAGTTCTTC
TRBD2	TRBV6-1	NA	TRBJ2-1	CASSEALAGGRSEQFF	TGTGCCAGCAGTGAAGCGCTGGCGGGAGGGCGGAGTGAGCAGTTCTTC